These 20 T cell receptor beta chains share one sample of origin, sequenced in a study of response to subunit inactivated influenza vaccine. One entry per CDR3 protein, called by TCRdb with MiXCR from the RT-PCR reads. The sample yields hundreds of thousands of distinct CDR3 sequences, 14% seen once. Sequences were derived from PBMCs from blood, sampled roughly 2 weeks before vaccination. The receptors here all came from a man over 45 who received an inactivated influenza vaccine.

V usage is TRBV14 and J usage is TRBJ2-2; D is unresolved. The ends were cut back, 0 bases at V and 6 bases at J, with 8 bases in the middle. The CDR3 has 14 residues. The germline V gene encodes CDR1 SGHDN and CDR2 FVKESK. CDR3 residues: CASSQDGLSGELFF. CDR3 DNA sequence: TGTGCCAGCAGCCAAGACGGGCTCTCCGGGGAGCTGTTTTTT.

This clonotype was observed at least ten times. The genes are TRBV12-3 or TRBV12-4 and TRBJ2-5; D not resolved. Trimming pared 3 bases from V and 4 bases from J, leaving 9 bases between. The CDR3 loop spans 13 amino acids. The CDR3 loop reads CASSFVSPETQYF. CDR3 sequence (DNA): TGTGCCAGCAGTTTTGTGTCACCAGAGACCCAGTACTTC.

There are a few counts of this clonotype. The V gene is TRBV7-3, the J gene TRBJ2-3; D gene unclear. Looked up from germline, CDR1 is SGHTA and CDR2 is FQGTGA. The CDR3 runs to 13 residues. Trimming took off 4 bases at V and 4 bases at J, with 9 bases between the two ends. The CDR3 loop reads CASSSLVSDTQYF. As DNA, the CDR3 is TGTGCCAGCAGCTCCCTGGTTTCAGATACGCAGTATTTT.

This chain joins TRBV27 and TRBJ2-3; D call uncertain. The CDR3 contains 13 residues. The V gene's germline CDR1 is MNHEY and CDR2 SMNVEV (reference sequence). Trimming pared 5 bases from V and 6 bases from J, leaving 12 bases between. CDR3 bases: TGTGCCAGCAGTCCGTCCAAAGGGGATACGCAGTATTTT. This codes for CASSPSKGDTQYF.

This clonotype was observed a handful of times. J is TRBJ2-1 and V is TRBV7-3; TRBD1 agrees at 7 bases. With V trimmed by 5 bases and J by 7 bases, 14 bases remained unmatched. Germline V CDR1 and CDR2: SGHTA, FQGTGA. This CDR3 comprises 16 residues. The CDR3 region is CASSPLPGQRGNEQFF. Written as DNA, the CDR3 is TGTGCCAGCAGCCCCCTTCCGGGACAGCGTGGGAATGAGCAGTTCTTC.

This clonotype came up a few times. V gene TRBV7-8 combines with J gene TRBJ2-5; 8 bases are a match to TRBD2. The germline gives CDR1 SGHVS, CDR2 FQNEAQ. The CDR3 spans 15 residues. V lost 5 bases to trimming and J lost 5 bases; unmatched junction nucleotides: 10. DNA for the CDR3: TGTGCCAGCAGCGCTAGCGGGCTGGCGTGGGAGACCCAGTACTTC. Translating gives CASSASGLAWETQYF.

This clonotype was picked up many times. V and J are TRBV4-3 and TRBJ2-3; D ambiguous. Germline CDR1 LGHNA, CDR2 YSLEER. V lost 0 bases and J lost 6, with 4 bases in between. The CDR3 has 12 residues. CDR3 sequence: CASSQDWDTQYF. CDR3 nucleotide sequence: TGCGCCAGCAGCCAAGATTGGGATACGCAGTATTTT.

At least ten counts were recorded for this clonotype. This chain uses TRBV5-6 with TRBJ2-5; D perhaps matches TRBD2 (6 bases). The CDR3 has 15 amino acids. Trimming removed 0 bases from V and 5 bases from J, with 14 bases in between. Germline V gene lookup returns CDR1 SGHDT and CDR2 YYEEEE. The CDR3 DNA sequence: TGTGCCAGCAGCTTGGAGGCTAGCGAGGGCGAGACCCAGTACTTC. It yields the protein CASSLEASEGETQYF.

The V gene is TRBV5-1, the J gene TRBJ2-1; TRBD2 matches at 8 bases. The CDR3 is made up of 17 amino acids. V lost 3 bases, J lost 0 bases, and 8 bases stayed unmatched. Per the germline V gene, CDR1 is SGHRS and CDR2 is YFSETQ. CDR3 sequence reads: CASSWTTSVISYNEQFF. The DNA for the CDR3 is TGCGCCAGCAGCTGGACGACTAGCGTGATCTCCTACAATGAGCAGTTCTTC. The whole variable domain, filled in from reference TRBV5-1 and TRBJ2-1, reads KAGVTQTPRYLIKTRGQQVTLSCSPISGHRSVSWYQQTPGQGLQFLFEYFSETQRNKGNFPGRFSGRQFSNSRSEMNVSTLELGDSALYLCASSWTTSVISYNEQFFGPGTRLTVL.

This chain uses TRBV9 with TRBJ2-7, with 10 bases matching TRBD1. The ends lost 0 bases at V and 2 bases at J; junction bases unmatched: 2. The V gene's germline CDR1 is SGDLS and CDR2 YYNGEE. The CDR3 loop spans 15 amino acids. The DNA of the CDR3 is TGTGCCAGCAGCGTAGGGGGGACAGGGGCCTACGAGCAGTACTTC. Translated: CASSVGGTGAYEQYF.

In its sample, this clonotype was seen many times. V gene TRBV27 combines with J gene TRBJ2-2; TRBD2 agrees at 9 bases. This CDR3 has 18 residues. The germline V gene has CDR1 MNHEY and CDR2 SMNVEV (reference sequence). V dropped 0 bases and J dropped 1; count of bases not matched to a gene: 6. CDR3 region: CASSLSGGLAVNTGELFF. The CDR3 DNA reads as TGTGCCAGCAGTTTATCGGGGGGACTAGCAGTGAACACCGGGGAGCTGTTTTTT.

This clonotype has at least ten counts. The chain employs TRBV12-3 or TRBV12-4 and TRBJ1-6, with D unclear. The V and J ends lost 4 bases and 7 bases respectively, with 8 bases between them. The CDR3 contains 13 residues. For the CDR3, the DNA is TGTGCCAGCAGTTCCCGCCAGAATTCACCCCTCCACTTT. Encoded protein: CASSSRQNSPLHF.

This sequence joins TRBV5-1 and TRBJ2-3; D is possibly TRBD2 (5 bases). Trimming removed 4 bases from V and 2 bases from J, with 17 bases in between. Germline values: CDR1 SGHRS, CDR2 YFSETQ. The CDR3 runs 16 residues. The CDR3 sequence: CASSKGRAGNTDTQYF. CDR3 nucleotide sequence: TGCGCCAGCAGCAAGGGCCGGGCGGGTAACACAGATACGCAGTATTTT.

The V and J genes are TRBV9 and TRBJ2-1; 7 bases are shared with TRBD2. CDR1 is SGDLS, CDR2 YYNGEE, per germline. This CDR3 has 15 amino acids. After removal of 3 bases from V and 4 bases from J, the junction contained 7 bases not matched to a gene. For the CDR3, the DNA is TGTGCCAGCAGCGCCACCGGGACTACATACAATGAGCAGTTCTTC. Protein sequence: CASSATGTTYNEQFF.

V gene TRBV2 combines with J gene TRBJ2-2; 10 positions match TRBD1. The CDR3 totals 17 residues. Per germline, CDR1 SNHLY and CDR2 FYNNEI. The V and J ends lost 2 bases and 5 bases, in that order; junction bases with no gene match: 8. DNA for the CDR3: TGTGCCAGCAGTGAATTTGGGACAGGGGTAAATACCGGGGAGCTGTTTTTT. Translated: CASSEFGTGVNTGELFF.

The rearrangement joins TRBV3-1 to TRBJ2-3; 16 bases are shared with TRBD2. Trimming at V came to 0 bases and at J to 8 bases, leaving 5 bases not matched to a gene. The CDR3 contains 17 residues. The germline gives CDR1 LGHDT, CDR2 YNNKEL (reference sequence). CDR3 loop: CASSQEGLAGGHGTQYF. DNA for the CDR3: TGTGCCAGCAGCCAAGAGGGACTAGCGGGGGGGCATGGTACGCAGTATTTT.

This clonotype was counted many times. The genes are TRBV18 and TRBJ1-1, with no clear D. Germline loops: CDR1 KGHSH, CDR2 LQKENI. The CDR3 extends over 12 amino acids. V lost 1 base and J lost 7, with 7 bases in between. CDR3 sequence reads: CASSPRRYEAFF. The CDR3 bases are TGTGCCAGCTCACCACGGCGGTATGAAGCTTTCTTT.

The chain carries TRBV9 and TRBJ2-5, with a possible D match to TRBD2 (7 bases). V lost 3 bases and J lost 5, with 17 bases in between. The CDR3 is 15 residues long. Germline values: CDR1 SGDLS, CDR2 YYNGEE. The CDR3 sequence: CASSGGGGWIETQYF. CDR3 bases: TGTGCCAGCAGCGGAGGGGGGGGGTGGATCGAGACCCAGTACTTC.

Worth noting for this clonotype: A much larger clone differs by one base, so this may be a read error. The chain combines TRBV5-5 with TRBJ2-1; 11 bases are shared with TRBD2. The DNA end favors TRBJ2-7, so the J call may be wrong. The CDR3 has 16 residues. Looked up from germline, CDR1 is SGHKS and CDR2 is YYEKEE (reference sequence). The CDR3 sequence is CASSTSGRSSYNEQYF. The CDR3 region has the DNA TGTGCCAGCAGCACTAGCGGGAGAAGCTCCTACAATGAGCAGTACTTC.

The rearrangement joins TRBV6-4 to TRBJ1-2; no firm D call. This CDR3 is built from 15 residues. CDR1 and CDR2 (germline): MRHNA, SNTAGT. V dropped 6 bases and J dropped 3 bases, with 17 bases sitting between them. In DNA form, the CDR3 reads TGTGCCAGCAGACCTGGGTCACAAGTGGACTATGGCTACACCTTC. Translating gives CASRPGSQVDYGYTF.